This T cell receptor beta chain was recovered during a study of T cells in Graves' hyperthyroidism and ophthalmopathy. This clonotype was counted ten times or more. What it binds is unknown. The CDR3 spans 18 residues. Trimming cost V 3 bases and J 6 bases; bases outside gene matches: 20. Stability of Graves' hyperthyroidism was defined as absent ophthalmopathy progression within 18 months. Thyroid ultrasound and orbital computed tomography, with clinical symptoms and serum thyroxine and TRAb, informed diagnoses. Study-level results: Most clonotypes expanded in the thyroid (above 0.001) were also present in blood.

Amplified TCR beta CDR3 regions came from RNA transcripts. The HTBI primer set was used in a first-round RT-PCR of the TCR CDR3. TCRdb processed the multiplex PCR reads anew with MiXCR; each CDR3 protein has one entry. The data contain about 380,000 distinct CDR3 sequences, more than 11% of them singletons. This receptor was obtained from a woman aged 55-70 years with Graves' hyperthyroidism. The V and J genes are TRBV12-3 or TRBV12-4 and TRBJ2-7, with TRBD2 matching over 7 bases. Sequencing was carried out using blood. The CDR3 spells CASSLGGASTNRWGEQYF. DNA for the CDR3: TGTGCCAGCAGTTTGGGAGGGGCCTCGACCAATAGGTGGGGCGAGCAGTACTTC.